The entry that follows covers one T cell receptor beta chain sequence. Its specificity is unknown. The length of the CDR3 is 11 residues. The germline V and J ends were trimmed by 5 bases and 3 bases, with 5 bases remaining between them. From germline, CDR1 is LGHDT and CDR2 YNNKEL (reference sequence). Profiling relied on immunoSEQ multiplex PCR, and the TCRdb table lists in-frame clones only, not all of them. The table lists about 93,000 clones, roughly 86% of them singletons, with roughly 2.8% in the top ten. The sample belongs to a study of T cell responses to AZD1222 COVID-19 vaccine. Study observations and caveats: Most donors were white British, females outnumbered males, and clonal diversity was possibly underestimated.

Sequenced here: peripheral blood, sampled on day 0 of MenACWY control vaccination. V usage is TRBV3-1 (or the pseudogene TRBV3-2) and J usage is TRBJ2-7; D call uncertain. This receptor was identified in an adult in good health. The CDR3 loop is CASSSYYEQYF. The CDR3 bases are TGTGCCAGCAGCTCCTACTACGAGCAGTACTTC.